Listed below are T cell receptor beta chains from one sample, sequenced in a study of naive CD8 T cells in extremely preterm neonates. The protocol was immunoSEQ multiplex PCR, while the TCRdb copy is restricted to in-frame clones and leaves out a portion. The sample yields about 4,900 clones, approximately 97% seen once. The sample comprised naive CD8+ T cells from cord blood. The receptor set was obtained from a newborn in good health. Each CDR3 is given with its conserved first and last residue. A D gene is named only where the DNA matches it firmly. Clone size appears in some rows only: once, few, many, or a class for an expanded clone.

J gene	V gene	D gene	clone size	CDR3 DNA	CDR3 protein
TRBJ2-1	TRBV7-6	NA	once	TGTGCCAGCAGCTTAGATCTAGCGAATGGGCAGTTCTTC	CASSLDLANGQFF
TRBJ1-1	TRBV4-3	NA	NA	TGCGCCAGCAGCCAAGAGGAGTTAGGGAACACTGAAGCTTTCTTT	CASSQEELGNTEAFF
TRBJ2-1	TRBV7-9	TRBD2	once	TGTGCCAGCAGCTTAGTGGTTAGCGGGGGGATCTACAATGAGCAGTTCTTC	CASSLVVSGGIYNEQFF
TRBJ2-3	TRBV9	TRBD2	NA	TGTGCCAGCAGCCATCAGACTAGCGGGGGGGTTCAGACTAGCACAGATACGCAGTATTTT	CASSHQTSGGVQTSTDTQYF
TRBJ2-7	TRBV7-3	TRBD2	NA	TGTGCCAGCAGCTTAACCCCAGCGGGAGTAGGTGAGCAGTACTTC	CASSLTPAGVGEQYF
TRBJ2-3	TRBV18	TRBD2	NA	TGTGCCAGCTCACCTCAGACCGGGACTAGCGGGGGGCTCACAGATACGCAGTATTTT	CASSPQTGTSGGLTDTQYF
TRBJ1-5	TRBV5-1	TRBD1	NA	TGCGCCAGCAGCTTGGCAGGGGGCAGCAATCAGCCCCAGCATTTT	CASSLAGGSNQPQHF
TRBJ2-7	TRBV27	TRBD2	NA	TGTGCCAGCAGTCAGGGACTAGCATCCTACGAGCAGTACTTC	CASSQGLASYEQYF
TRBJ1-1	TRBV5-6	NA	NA	TGTGCCAGCAGCTTAGGACACCCGAACACTGAAGCTTTCTTT	CASSLGHPNTEAFF
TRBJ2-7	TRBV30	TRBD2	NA	TGTGCCTGGAGTGAGGGGACTAGCGGGAGAAGATCCTACGAGCAGTACTTC	CAWSEGTSGRRSYEQYF
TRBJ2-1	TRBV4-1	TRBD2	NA	TGCGCCAGCAGCCAAGAAAGCGGGAGGGCTAATGAGCAGTTCTTC	CASSQESGRANEQFF
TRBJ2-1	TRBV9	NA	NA	TGTGCCAGCAGCGTAGGAGCGGCCTCCTACAATGAGCAGTTCTTC	CASSVGAASYNEQFF
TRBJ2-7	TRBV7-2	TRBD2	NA	TGTGCCAGCAGCTTAGCCCGGACTAGCGGGAACTACGAGCAGTACTTC	CASSLARTSGNYEQYF
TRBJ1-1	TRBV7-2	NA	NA	TGTGCCAGCAGCTCCCTTGGGCCGAACACTGAAGCTTTCTTT	CASSSLGPNTEAFF
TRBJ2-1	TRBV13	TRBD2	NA	TGTGCCAGCAGCTTAATCGCTAGCGGGACCTACAATGAGCAGTTCTTC	CASSLIASGTYNEQFF
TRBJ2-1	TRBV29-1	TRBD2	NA	TGCAGCGTTGGACTAGCGGGGGGCAATGAGCAGTTCTTC	CSVGLAGGNEQFF
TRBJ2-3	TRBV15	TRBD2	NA	TGTGCCACCAGCAGAGATGCCAGCGGGAGGACCGGCACAGATACGCAGTATTTT	CATSRDASGRTGTDTQYF
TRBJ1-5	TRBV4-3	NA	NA	TGCGCCAGCAGCCACACCAGGGAAGGCCAGCCCCAGCATTTT	CASSHTREGQPQHF
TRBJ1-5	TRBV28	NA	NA	TGTGCCAGCAGTTTAGGGGCAGTCCAGTCCAATCAGCCCCAGCATTTT	CASSLGAVQSNQPQHF
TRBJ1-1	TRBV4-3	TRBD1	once	TGCGCCAGCAGCCAAGATAGATTCGGGACAGGGCTCACTGAAGCTTTCTTT	CASSQDRFGTGLTEAFF
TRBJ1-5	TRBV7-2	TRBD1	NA	TGTGCCAGCAGCTTAGCGGGACAGGGCAATCAGCCCCAGCATTTT	CASSLAGQGNQPQHF